A single sample is the source of the 23 T cell receptor beta chains below, sequenced in a study of blood T cell repertoires in COVID-19. Clones were sequenced by immunoSEQ multiplex PCR, and TCRdb holds only the in-frame ones, with some missing. In the table there are 350,000 to 450,000 clones, under 85% of which are singletons. Sample: PBMCs or T cells enriched from blood (not recorded which). The source of these receptors is a woman aged 45-65 years who had recovered from COVID-19.

The chain couples TRBV7-2 to TRBJ1-3, with 7 bases aligning to TRBD1. The CDR3 is 15 amino acids. CDR1 and CDR2 from the germline V gene are SGHTA and FQGNSA. V shed 4 bases, J shed 3 bases, and the junction held 6 bases outside the gene matches. CDR3: CASSSTGYYGNTIYF. For the CDR3, the DNA is TGTGCCAGCAGCTCGACAGGGTACTATGGAAACACCATATATTTT.

The chain employs TRBV6-2 or TRBV6-3 and TRBJ1-1, with D unresolved. Germline CDR1 is MNHEY and CDR2 is SVGEGT. CDR3 length: 13 amino acids. Trimming pared 5 bases from V and 8 bases from J, leaving 15 bases between. The CDR3 nucleotides read TGTGCCAGCAGTCAATCGAGGGCAGGCGAAGCTTTCTTT. Translating gives CASSQSRAGEAFF.

The V and J genes are TRBV9 and TRBJ2-5; 12 bases map to TRBD2. V lost 4 bases to trimming and J lost 2 bases; unmatched junction nucleotides: 12. Germline loops: CDR1 SGDLS, CDR2 YYNGEE. This CDR3 spans 18 amino acids. CDR3 sequence reads: CASSRGLASGRVQETQYF. CDR3 bases: TGTGCCAGCAGCCGAGGCCTCGCTAGCGGGAGGGTACAAGAGACCCAGTACTTC. The entire variable domain, with the rest obtained from reference TRBV9 and TRBJ2-5, is as follows: DSGVTQTPKHLITATGQRVTLRCSPRSGDLSVYWYQQSLDQGLQFLIQYYNGEERAKGNILERFSAQQFPDLHSELNLSSLELGDSALYFCASSRGLASGRVQETQYFGPGTRLLVL.

The chain joins TRBV2 to TRBJ1-2; 7 bases are a match to TRBD1. This CDR3 spans 13 amino acids. Germline loops: CDR1 SNHLY, CDR2 FYNNEI. J gave up 3 bases and V 8 bases, and 6 bases lay outside the gene matches. CDR3 bases: TGTGCCAGCCGCAGGGGGATGGACTATGGCTACACCTTC. Translating gives CASRRGMDYGYTF.

The chain has TRBV5-4 and TRBJ1-3; D is uncertain. V was trimmed by 4 bases and J by 3 bases, leaving 8 bases between them. Germline CDR1 reads SGHNT; CDR2 reads YYREEE (reference sequence). The CDR3 is 13 amino acids. The CDR3 spells CASSPGDGNTIYF. The DNA of the CDR3 is TGTGCCAGCAGCCCCGGAGATGGAAACACCATATATTTT. Combining the CDR3 with reference TRBV5-4 and TRBJ1-3 gives the whole variable domain ETGVTQSPTHLIKTRGQQVTLRCSSQSGHNTVSWYQQALGQGPQFIFQYYREEENGRGNFPPRFSGLQFPNYSSELNVNALELDDSALYLCASSPGDGNTIYFGEGSWLTVV.

The chain combines TRBV13 with TRBJ1-2; D is uncertain. CDR1 and CDR2 from the germline V gene are PRHDT and FYEKMQ (reference sequence). The CDR3 is 17 residues long. V was trimmed by 2 bases and J by 7 bases, leaving 23 bases between them. The CDR3 DNA follows: TGTGCCAGCAGCTTATCGTTAATAATGGGCAGCACAAGTGGCTACACCTTC. As protein: CASSLSLIMGSTSGYTF. Using reference TRBV13 and TRBJ1-2 for the parts outside the CDR3, the full variable domain is AAGVIQSPRHLIKEKRETATLKCYPIPRHDTVYWYQQGPGQDPQFLISFYEKMQSDKGSIPDRFSAQQFSDYHSELNMSSLELGDSALYFCASSLSLIMGSTSGYTFGSGTRLTVV.

The CDR3 bases are TGTGCCAGCAGCTTAACCGGGACTACATCCTACAATGAGCAGTTCTTC. Translating it yields CASSLTGTTSYNEQFF. The chain has TRBV11-3 and TRBJ2-1; 7 bases match TRBD2. V lost 2 bases and J lost 1; bases outside the gene matches: 5. Germline assignment: CDR1 SGHNT and CDR2 YENEEA. This CDR3 has 16 amino acids.

The chain carries TRBV5-1 and TRBJ1-2; 7 bases map to TRBD1. Trimming removed 3 bases from V and 0 bases from J; junction bases left unmatched: 8. The CDR3 has 16 residues. Per the germline V gene, CDR1 is SGHRS and CDR2 is YFSETQ. Here the CDR3 reads CASSSPGTEANYGYTF. The DNA of the CDR3 is TGCGCCAGCAGCTCTCCCGGGACAGAAGCTAACTATGGCTACACCTTC.

The chain employs TRBV19 and TRBJ1-5; possibly TRBD1 for D (6 bases). The CDR3 has 15 amino acids. Germline CDR1 and CDR2: LNHDA and SQIVND (reference sequence). The germline V and J ends were trimmed by 3 bases and 4 bases, with 13 bases remaining between them. CDR3 nucleotide sequence: TGTGCCAGTAGTATTCTCGTAACAGGGAATCAGCCCCAGCATTTT. Protein sequence: CASSILVTGNQPQHF.

In this sample, this clone turned up once. The chain combines TRBV7-9 with TRBJ2-5, with 12 bases fitting TRBD2. V gave up 5 bases and J gave up 4 bases; unmatched junction bases: 11. The CDR3 spans 17 residues. Germline V CDR1 and CDR2: SEHNR, FQNEAQ (reference sequence). In DNA form, the CDR3 reads TGTGCCAGCAGCGCGGCGGCTAGCGGGGGGGAAATAGAGACCCAGTACTTC. Translation gives CASSAAASGGEIETQYF. The complete variable domain, with remaining parts taken from reference TRBV7-9 and TRBJ2-5, reads DTGVSQNPRHKITKRGQNVTFRCDPISEHNRLYWYRQTLGQGPEFLTYFQNEAQLEKSRLLSDRFSAERPKGSFSTLEIQRTEQGDSAMYLCASSAAASGGEIETQYFGPGTRLLVL.

The chain has TRBV7-9 and TRBJ2-1; 10 bases align to TRBD2. The CDR3 runs to 17 residues. J gave up 3 bases and V 1 base, and 6 bases lay outside the gene matches. CDR1 and CDR2 from the germline V gene are SEHNR and FQNEAQ (reference sequence). CDR3 bases: TGTGCCAGCAGCTTAGGGCCCCCTAGCGGGGGCTACAATGAGCAGTTCTTC. This codes for CASSLGPPSGGYNEQFF. Based on the CDR3 plus reference TRBV7-9 and TRBJ2-1, the full variable domain is DTGVSQNPRHKITKRGQNVTFRCDPISEHNRLYWYRQTLGQGPEFLTYFQNEAQLEKSRLLSDRFSAERPKGSFSTLEIQRTEQGDSAMYLCASSLGPPSGGYNEQFFGPGTRLTVL.

The J gene is TRBJ2-1, the V gene TRBV2; 7 nucleotides line up with TRBD2. After removal of 4 bases from V and 8 bases from J, the junction contained 8 bases not matched to a gene. This CDR3 spans 14 amino acids. The germline V gene encodes CDR1 SNHLY and CDR2 FYNNEI. CDR3 bases: TGTGCCAGCAGTGGGACTAGGGGCCGTGATGAGCAGTTCTTC. Translated: CASSGTRGRDEQFF.

The V and J genes are TRBV3-1 (or the pseudogene TRBV3-2) and TRBJ2-5, with a weak D call TRBD1 (6 bases). The V and J ends lost 7 bases and 1 base respectively, with 10 bases between them. The CDR3 totals 13 residues. Germline CDR1 and CDR2: LGHDT and YNNKEL (reference sequence). CDR3 region: CASKRQVQETQYF. Here the CDR3 DNA reads TGTGCCAGCAAGCGACAGGTCCAAGAGACCCAGTACTTC.

The CDR3 sequence: CASSYYRGLNTEAFF. Written as DNA, the CDR3 is TGTGCCAGCAGTTACTACAGGGGACTGAACACTGAAGCTTTCTTT. The gene calls are TRBV6-2 or TRBV6-3 and TRBJ1-1; 7 positions match TRBD1. Germline CDR1 is MNHEY and CDR2 is SVGEGT. The CDR3 contains 15 residues. Unmatched junction bases numbered 2, after V lost 1 base and J lost 0 bases.

The chain employs TRBV29-1 and TRBJ1-5; unclear D gene. Germline lookup yields CDR1 SQVTM and CDR2 ANQGSEA. The CDR3 spans 12 residues. Trimming removed 7 bases from V and 6 bases from J, with 13 bases in between. CDR3 DNA: TGCAGCGCCCCTGAGTCGAGTCAGCCCCAGCATTTT. Its protein is CSAPESSQPQHF.

This chain joins TRBV7-2 and TRBJ2-7, with 8 bases identical to TRBD1. V gave up 0 bases and J gave up 2 bases; unmatched junction bases: 12. Per germline, CDR1 SGHTA and CDR2 FQGNSA. The CDR3 spans 18 residues. The CDR3 loop reads CASSLAGQGAGKPYEQYF. The CDR3 bases are TGTGCCAGCAGCTTAGCGGGGCAGGGGGCCGGAAAACCCTACGAGCAGTACTTC.

The chain employs TRBV7-2 and TRBJ2-5; 8 nucleotides align to TRBD2. The CDR3 has 13 amino acids. The V gene's germline CDR1 is SGHTA and CDR2 FQGNSA. The J segment lost 6 bases and the V segment lost 8 bases, leaving 8 bases of the junction unmatched. In DNA, the CDR3 is TGTGCCAGCCGGCACGCGGGGGGAAAGACCCAGTACTTC. Translating it yields CASRHAGGKTQYF.

The chain employs TRBV30 and TRBJ2-1, with D maybe TRBD2 (5 bases). The V end lost 3 bases, the J end lost 0 bases, and 6 bases lay between the germline ends. Germline V gene lookup returns CDR1 GTSNPN and CDR2 SVGIG (reference sequence). The CDR3 runs 13 residues. CDR3 region: CAWRGSSYNEQFF. The CDR3 nucleotides read TGTGCCTGGAGGGGGAGCTCCTACAATGAGCAGTTCTTC. Drawing the rest from reference TRBV30 and TRBJ2-1, the complete variable domain is SQTIHQWPATLVQPVGSPLSLECTVEGTSNPNLYWYRQAAGRGLQLLFYSVGIGQISSEVPQNLSASRPQDRQFILSSKKLLLSDSGFYLCAWRGSSYNEQFFGPGTRLTVL.

This chain links TRBV19 with TRBJ1-2; tentatively, D is TRBD1 (6 bases). Germline values: CDR1 LNHDA, CDR2 SQIVND (reference sequence). Trimming shortened V by 2 bases and J by 8 bases, and 12 bases separated the two germline ends. The CDR3 is 13 amino acids. The CDR3 DNA reads as TGTGCCAGTAGTATAAACAGGGTCTACGGCTACACCTTC. This encodes CASSINRVYGYTF.

This clone was recorded a few times. The chain couples TRBV2 to TRBJ2-7; no firm D call. Trimming pared 7 bases from V and 2 bases from J, leaving 6 bases between. CDR1 and CDR2 from the germline V gene are SNHLY and FYNNEI. The CDR3 has 11 residues. The CDR3: CASTLAYEQYF. The CDR3 DNA reads TGTGCCAGCACTTTAGCCTACGAGCAGTACTTC.

This clone has more than one count but fewer than ten. The chain employs TRBV19 and TRBJ2-7; D may be TRBD1 (7 bases). CDR3 length equals 14 residues. V gave up 2 bases and J gave up 5 bases, with 13 bases separating them. The germline CDR1 and CDR2 sequences are LNHDA and SQIVND (reference sequence). In DNA form, the CDR3 reads TGTGCCAGTAGTATAAGGGCCAGGGGGGACGAGCAGTACTTC. Amino acids: CASSIRARGDEQYF. The entire variable domain, with the rest obtained from reference TRBV19 and TRBJ2-7, is as follows: DGGITQSPKYLFRKEGQNVTLSCEQNLNHDAMYWYRQDPGQGLRLIYYSQIVNDFQKGDIAEGYSVSREKKESFPLTVTSAQKNPTAFYLCASSIRARGDEQYFGPGTRLTVT.

V is TRBV7-2 and J is TRBJ2-1, with TRBD1 as a possible D gene (6 bases). V shed 2 bases and J shed 6 bases, with 14 bases lying between them. This CDR3 has 15 residues. Germline values: CDR1 SGHTA, CDR2 FQGNSA. Here the CDR3 reads CASSLSLGGGNEQFF. DNA for the CDR3: TGTGCCAGCAGCTTATCCCTTGGGGGCGGCAATGAGCAGTTCTTC.

The chain recombines TRBV4-1 with TRBJ1-1; D is perhaps TRBD1 (6 bases). The V end was cut by 2 bases, the J end by 8 bases, with 15 bases between. The CDR3 totals 14 residues. The germline CDR1 and CDR2 sequences are MGHRA and YSYEKL. The CDR3 is CASSQQTGRREAFF. Written as DNA, the CDR3 is TGCGCCAGCAGCCAACAAACAGGGCGCCGAGAAGCTTTCTTT.